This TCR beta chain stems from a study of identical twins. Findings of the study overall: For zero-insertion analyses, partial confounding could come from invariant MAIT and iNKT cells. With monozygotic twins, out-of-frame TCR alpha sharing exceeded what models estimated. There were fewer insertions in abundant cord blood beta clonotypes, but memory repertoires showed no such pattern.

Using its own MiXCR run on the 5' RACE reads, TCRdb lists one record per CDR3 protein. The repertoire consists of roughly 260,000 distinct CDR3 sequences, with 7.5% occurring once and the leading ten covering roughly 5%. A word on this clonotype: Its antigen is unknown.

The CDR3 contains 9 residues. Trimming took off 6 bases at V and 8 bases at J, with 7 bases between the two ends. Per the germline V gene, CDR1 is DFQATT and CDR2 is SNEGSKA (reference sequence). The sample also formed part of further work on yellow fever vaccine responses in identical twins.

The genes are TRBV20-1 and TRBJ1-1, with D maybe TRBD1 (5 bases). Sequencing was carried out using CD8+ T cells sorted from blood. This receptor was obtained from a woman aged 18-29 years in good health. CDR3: CSAEGEAFF. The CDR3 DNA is TGCAGTGCGGAGGGGGAAGCTTTCTTT.